This T cell receptor beta chain was captured by sequencing in a study of shared clonotypes between healthy human individuals. CDR1 and CDR2 from the germline V gene are SGHNT and YYREEE (reference sequence). The CDR3 consists of 15 residues. With V trimmed by 2 bases and J by 1 base, 4 bases remained unmatched. A note on this clone: Additional DNA sequences in this sample encode the identical CDR3.

TCRdb's table, derived via immunoSEQ multiplex PCR, lists solely in-frame clones and lacks some. The repertoire holds about 1.1 million clones, with about 84% as singletons. Material: memory CD4+ T cells from PBMCs. Noted subset: CD45RA-negative fraction. The sequence came from a man younger than 35 in good health. Some clones in this sample may be carry-over from other donors' samples. The genes are TRBV5-4 and TRBJ1-1; TRBD1 aligns across 8 bases. CDR3 coding DNA: TGTGCCAGCAGCTTCCCCGGGACAGGGAACACTGAAGCTTTCTTT. This translates into CASSFPGTGNTEAFF.